This T cell receptor beta chain was sequenced during a study of T cells after yellow fever vaccination. The V gene's germline CDR1 is SEHNR and CDR2 FQNEAQ (reference sequence). V trimming: 1 base; J trimming: 8 bases; junction bases outside the gene matches: 6. This CDR3 is built from 15 residues. TCRdb itself ran the 5' RACE reads through MiXCR, one entry per CDR3 protein. The repertoire holds some 390,000 distinct CDR3 sequences, with 15% to 20% as singletons. This material consisted of PBMCs, taken before the yellow fever booster vaccination. This rearrangement joins TRBV7-9 to TRBJ1-4, with 8 bases that match TRBD1. This clonotype originated in a man in his late teens or twenties who received the YFV17D yellow fever vaccine. The CDR3 nucleotides are TGTGCCAGCAGCTTAGTAAGGACAGGGATGGAAAAACTGTTTTTT. Protein sequence: CASSLVRTGMEKLFF. Looking up the rest from reference TRBV7-9 and TRBJ1-4 gives the full variable domain: DTGVSQNPRHKITKRGQNVTFRCDPISEHNRLYWYRQTLGQGPEFLTYFQNEAQLEKSRLLSDRFSAERPKGSFSTLEIQRTEQGDSAMYLCASSLVRTGMEKLFFGSGTQLSVL.